This T cell receptor (beta chain) was documented in a study of blood T cells in healthy people across ages. Trimming took 5 bases from V and 3 from J; bases not matched to a gene: 4. This CDR3 comprises 14 residues. Germline values: CDR1 KGHSH, CDR2 LQKENI. Healthy Caucasian individuals from Russia aged roughly 6 to 90 were enrolled as donors. Combining a sample-barcoded 5' primer with a J-beta primer mix, a second PCR ran for roughly 7 to 12 cycles. Each cDNA molecule carried a tag from a template-switch adaptor that contained 12 random nucleotides. TCRdb used MiXCR to reprocess the 5' RACE reads, holding one entry per CDR3 protein. Of roughly 790,000 distinct CDR3 sequences in the sample, roughly two fifths are singletons; the top ten hold about 20%.

The chain is built from TRBV18 and TRBJ2-1; TRBD2 aligns across 7 bases. The sequenced material came from blood. This sequence was found in a woman aged 55-69 years in good health. CDR3 in amino acids: CASSTSGNYNEQFF. The CDR3 nucleotides are TGTGCCAGCTCAACCAGCGGGAACTACAATGAGCAGTTCTTC. Supplemented by reference TRBV18 and TRBJ2-1, the full variable domain reads NAGVMQNPRHLVRRRGQEARLRCSPMKGHSHVYWYRQLPEEGLKFMVYLQKENIIDESGMPKERFSAEFPKEGPSILRIQQVVRGDSAAYFCASSTSGNYNEQFFGPGTRLTVL.